These 9 T cell receptor beta chains came from one sample sequenced in a study of T cell responses to AZD1222 COVID-19 vaccine. This table comes from immunoSEQ multiplex PCR, and its TCRdb copy is limited to in-frame clones, with some not included. The table lists around 140,000 clones, about 89% of them singletons. Specimen: peripheral blood, collected 28 days after the second dose of the MenACWY control vaccine. The origin of the receptors is an adult who received the MenACWY meningococcal vaccine as a control.

The V call is TRBV29-1, the J call TRBJ2-5, with D possibly being TRBD1 (6 bases). V lost 2 bases and J lost 5, with 15 bases in between. CDR1 and CDR2 (germline): SQVTM, ANQGSEA. The CDR3 covers 14 residues. The DNA of the CDR3 is TGCAGCGTTGAAATGTTGGGGGCCAGCGAGACCCAGTACTTC. Translating gives CSVEMLGASETQYF.

This clone came up once. This chain's CDR3 is CATSREQGSNQPQHF. The DNA of the CDR3 is TGTGCCACCAGCAGAGAACAGGGAAGCAATCAGCCCCAGCATTTT. The rearrangement links TRBV15 to TRBJ1-5; the D gene is possibly TRBD1 (6 bases). CDR1 and CDR2 (germline): LNHNV, YYDKDF (reference sequence). Between the trimmed V and J ends, which lost 0 bases and 1 base, there was a span of 7 bases. The CDR3 consists of 15 residues. Full variable domain (outside the CDR3, taken from reference TRBV15 and TRBJ1-5): DAMVIQNPRYQVTQFGKPVTLSCSQTLNHNVMYWYQQKSSQAPKLLFHYYDKDFNNEADTPDNFQSRRPNTSFCFLDIRSPGLGDTAMYLCATSREQGSNQPQHFGDGTRLSIL.

V gene TRBV2 combines with J gene TRBJ1-5; D is possibly TRBD1 (6 bases). CDR3 size: 14 residues. Germline V gene data show CDR1 as SNHLY and CDR2 as FYNNEI. V was shortened by 7 bases and J by 5 bases, with 15 bases between the two germline ends. CDR3 sequence reads: CASKGGGRDQPQHF. In DNA, the CDR3 is TGTGCCAGCAAGGGGGGTGGCAGGGATCAGCCCCAGCATTTT.

This clone was detected a few times. The CDR3 spells CASSEFMGSNIQYF. The CDR3, as DNA: TGTGCCAGCAGTGAATTTATGGGATCTAACATTCAGTACTTC. The V and J genes are TRBV2 and TRBJ2-4; D not resolved. The germline CDR1 and CDR2 sequences are SNHLY and FYNNEI. V was clipped by 2 bases and J by 7 bases, with 12 bases between them. The CDR3 is 14 amino acids.

This rearrangement joins TRBV21-1 to TRBJ2-4; no DNA check was done on the table's D call, TRBD1. TRBV21-1 is recorded as a pseudogene. The CDR3 extends over 17 amino acids. DNA of the CDR3: TGTGCCAGCAGCAAAGGAGGAAAGGGGGCGGCCAAAAACATTCAGTACTTC. Protein product: CASSKGGKGAAKNIQYF.

The rearrangement links TRBV28 to TRBJ2-5; possibly TRBD1 for D (6 bases). CDR1 is MDHEN, CDR2 SYDVKM, per germline. V was trimmed by 6 bases and J by 4 bases, leaving 24 bases between them. This CDR3 contains 17 residues. CDR3 protein: CASSQTKGSRGGETQYF. Here the CDR3 DNA reads TGTGCCAGCAGCCAGACTAAGGGGTCTAGAGGGGGAGAGACCCAGTACTTC.

The chain uses TRBV19 and TRBJ1-3, with D perhaps matching TRBD1 (5 bases). The germline V gene has CDR1 LNHDA and CDR2 SQIVND (reference sequence). CDR3 length: 16 amino acids. The germline V and J ends were trimmed by 4 bases and 0 bases, with 13 bases remaining between them. The CDR3 DNA follows: TGTGCCAGTAGTAATTCAAGGGGCCACTCTGGAAACACCATATATTTT. Translation: CASSNSRGHSGNTIYF.

V gene TRBV7-2 combines with J gene TRBJ2-5; D is unresolved. CDR3 length: 13 amino acids. Looked up from germline, CDR1 is SGHTA and CDR2 is FQGNSA. Trimming took 5 bases from V and 5 from J, leaving 12 bases between them. CDR3 sequence: CASSLPPSETQYF. DNA for the CDR3: TGTGCCAGCAGCCTGCCGCCATCGGAGACCCAGTACTTC.

The rearrangement uses TRBV4-3 and TRBJ2-1, with 7 bases lining up with TRBD2. The length of the CDR3 is 14 residues. Per the germline V gene, CDR1 is LGHNA and CDR2 is YSLEER. Unmatched junction bases numbered 2, after V lost 0 bases and J lost 6 bases. In DNA form, the CDR3 reads TGCGCCAGCAGCCAAGATGGGGGGGGCAATGAGCAGTTCTTC. It is translated as CASSQDGGGNEQFF.